This T cell receptor (beta chain) was sequenced during a study of vaccination effects on CD4 cells after COVID-19. Study results and limitations: Infection-derived and vaccine-derived clones contracted markedly late after vaccination.

Antigen-specific CD4+ T cell clonotypes were called by their expansion after viral peptide-pool culture in ViraFEST. Culturing for ten to eleven days preceded CD4+ T cell isolation. Vaccine administered to participants consisted of two doses of either BNT162b2 or mRNA-1273. Recipients of the vaccine had no prior SARS-CoV-2 infection and negative nucleocapsid antibodies. It was with about 10 IU/ml IL-2 and 10 ug/ml peptides that 1.5 million to 2.5 million PBMC per well were cultured. Concerning this clone itself: Its target is not known.

Libraries were prepared by immunoSEQ multiplex PCR; TCRdb keeps only in-frame clonotypes and omits some of them. The table lists approximately 61,000 clones, less than 80% of them singletons. From germline, CDR1 is SGHAT and CDR2 FQNNGV. The ends were cut back, 5 bases at V and 5 bases at J, with 12 bases in the middle. This CDR3 has 13 residues. This sample comprised CD4+ T cells from PBMCs cultured with HCoV-229E spike peptides, obtained after COVID-19 vaccination. The chain employs TRBV11-2 and TRBJ2-5, with D unclear. The receptor's source is a human donor who received a COVID-19 vaccine. This CDR3 is CASSPLGLETQYF. The CDR3 region has the DNA TGTGCCAGCAGCCCCCTTGGGTTGGAGACCCAGTACTTC.